The 21 T cell receptor beta chains below were found in one sample sequenced in a study of long-term antiretroviral therapy in people with HIV. They ran version v3.0 of the immunoSEQ assay at survey level. This table comes from immunoSEQ multiplex PCR, and its TCRdb copy is limited to in-frame clones, with some not included. In the table there are 20,000 to 25,000 clones, about four fifths of which are singletons. The sequencing here drew on unsorted PBMCs, taken 1.5 years after starting antiretroviral therapy. The origin of the receptors is a man aged 25-45 years with HIV.

The V call is TRBV28, the J call TRBJ1-2; D remains ambiguous. The V and J ends lost 6 bases and 1 base respectively, with 18 bases between them. This CDR3 is built from 16 residues. In germline, CDR1 is MDHEN, CDR2 SYDVKM. In DNA form, the CDR3 reads TGTGCCAGCAGCCCTTCGGGAAGCCCTCTTAACTATGGCTACACCTTC. Translation gives CASSPSGSPLNYGYTF.

The chain is built from TRBV6-5 and TRBJ1-5, with 8 bases matching TRBD1. V lost 5 bases and J lost 2; bases outside the gene matches: 2. Germline lookup yields CDR1 MNHEY and CDR2 SVGAGI. The CDR3 covers 14 residues. In nucleotides, the CDR3 is TGTGCCAGCAGTGAGACAGGGGGCAATCAGCCCCAGCATTTT. Amino acids: CASSETGGNQPQHF.

This clone turned up a few times. DNA of the CDR3: TGTGCTAGTGGGACGGACGGGATCACTGAAGCTTTCTTT. Translation: CASGTDGITEAFF. This chain uses TRBV12-5 with TRBJ1-1; D not resolved. CDR1 LGHNT and CDR2 FRNRAP come from the germline V gene. V lost 6 bases and J lost 4, with 12 bases in between. There are 13 residues in the CDR3.

V and J are TRBV5-1 and TRBJ1-2, with D uncertain. Germline V gives CDR1 SGHRS, CDR2 YFSETQ. CDR3 size: 12 residues. Trimming left V 4 bases short and J 8 bases short, with 12 bases between. The CDR3 region has the DNA TGCGCCAGCAGCGGAGGGAGTGAAGGCTACACCTTC. Its translation is CASSGGSEGYTF.

The count of this clone is one. The chain uses TRBV27 and TRBJ1-1, with TRBD1 matching over 10 bases. CDR3 length: 14 amino acids. The J segment lost 4 bases and the V segment lost 3 bases, leaving 2 bases of the junction unmatched. CDR1 and CDR2 (germline): MNHEY, SMNVEV (reference sequence). The DNA of the CDR3 is TGTGCCAGCAGTTTGGGACAGGGGATCACTGAAGCTTTCTTT. Translating it yields CASSLGQGITEAFF.

The V gene is TRBV5-1, the J gene TRBJ1-1; D is ambiguous. Trimming stripped 0 bases from V and 2 bases from J, with 5 bases between. Looked up from germline, CDR1 is SGHRS and CDR2 is YFSETQ. CDR3 length: 13 residues. The CDR3 loop reads CASSLDYNTEAFF. CDR3 sequence (DNA): TGCGCCAGCAGCTTGGACTACAACACTGAAGCTTTCTTT.

The rearrangement joins TRBV6-1 to TRBJ1-1; D not certain. The CDR3 loop spans 15 amino acids. The V gene lost 0 bases and the J gene lost 0 bases, with 8 bases spanning the gap. Germline CDR1 MNHNS, CDR2 SASEGT. The CDR3 reads CASSEAGSLNTEAFF. In DNA, the CDR3 is TGTGCCAGCAGTGAAGCTGGGAGCCTGAACACTGAAGCTTTCTTT.

The gene calls are TRBV5-6 and TRBJ2-7; 9 nucleotides align to TRBD2. V shed 0 bases, J shed 6 bases, and the junction held 4 bases outside the gene matches. There are 14 residues in the CDR3. Germline V gives CDR1 SGHDT, CDR2 YYEEEE. This chain's CDR3 is CASSLGLAGSEQYF. The DNA of the CDR3 is TGTGCCAGCAGCTTGGGGCTAGCGGGGTCCGAGCAGTACTTC.

The chain combines TRBV29-1 with TRBJ1-2; possible D gene TRBD1, 5 bases. V lost 1 base, J lost 5 bases, and 8 bases lay in between. CDR1 and CDR2 from the germline V gene are SQVTM and ANQGSEA. The CDR3 extends over 12 amino acids. CDR3 nucleotides: TGCAGCGTTGAAGGGGACGTGTATGGCTACACCTTC. Protein: CSVEGDVYGYTF.

The V and J genes are TRBV5-1 and TRBJ1-5; 9 nucleotides match TRBD1. Germline CDR1 SGHRS, CDR2 YFSETQ. The CDR3 length is 14 residues. Trimming took 2 bases from V and 7 from J; bases not matched to a gene: 4. CDR3 in DNA: TGCGCCAGCAGCTTCACAGGGGGCGACCAGCCCCAGCATTTT. It encodes CASSFTGGDQPQHF.

The J gene is TRBJ2-5, the V gene TRBV2, with TRBD2 matching 12 bases. The V gene end was trimmed by 6 bases and the J gene end by 5 bases; junction bases not matched to a gene: 10. Germline V gene data show CDR1 as SNHLY and CDR2 as FYNNEI. CDR3 length: 16 amino acids. The CDR3 DNA follows: TGTGCCAGCAGGGGCCCTAGCGGGGGGGCCGGGGAGACCCAGTACTTC. Translated, it gives CASRGPSGGAGETQYF.

This chain joins TRBV14 and TRBJ2-1; D unclear. The V gene lost 6 bases and the J gene lost 9 bases, with 21 bases spanning the gap. Germline V gene data show CDR1 as SGHDN and CDR2 as FVKESK. The CDR3 is made up of 15 amino acids. The CDR3 sequence is CASSYVSIALGEQFF. The CDR3 DNA follows: TGTGCCAGCAGTTATGTTAGTATAGCCCTTGGTGAGCAGTTCTTC.

This clone appeared once. CDR3 DNA: TGTGCCAGCTCACCACCCTCGATAGGGGGTAACTATGGCTACACCTTC. It encodes CASSPPSIGGNYGYTF. The chain joins TRBV18 to TRBJ1-2, with a tentative D call TRBD1 (6 bases). The CDR3 loop spans 16 amino acids. The ends were cut back, 0 bases at V and 1 base at J, with 12 bases in the middle. Germline V gene data show CDR1 as KGHSH and CDR2 as LQKENI.

This chain uses TRBV18 with TRBJ2-1; D is undetermined. The CDR3 runs to 15 residues. The ends were cut back, 6 bases at V and 0 bases at J, with 12 bases in the middle. Germline CDR1 KGHSH, CDR2 LQKENI. The CDR3 sequence: CASSLGPTSYNEQFF. The CDR3 bases are TGTGCCAGCTCCCTCGGTCCAACCTCCTACAATGAGCAGTTCTTC.

The chain is built from TRBV7-9 and TRBJ1-1; D not certain. V lost 8 bases and J 4 bases, leaving 14 bases between the germline ends. The CDR3 totals 13 residues. Per the germline V gene, CDR1 is SEHNR and CDR2 is FQNEAQ (reference sequence). The CDR3 loop reads CASSSAAGTEAFF. CDR3 nucleotide sequence: TGTGCCAGCTCTTCTGCCGCGGGCACTGAAGCTTTCTTT.

This chain links TRBV30 with TRBJ1-2, with no clear D. Germline V CDR1 and CDR2: GTSNPN, SVGIG (reference sequence). The CDR3 has 15 residues. Trimming took off 0 bases at V and 0 bases at J, with 11 bases between the two ends. The CDR3 sequence: CAWSVRAGTNYGYTF. Written as DNA, the CDR3 is TGTGCCTGGAGTGTAAGGGCAGGTACTAACTATGGCTACACCTTC.

This CDR3 is CATSRVGGGGETQYF. The CDR3, as DNA: TGTGCCACCAGCAGAGTCGGCGGGGGGGGAGAGACCCAGTACTTC. The V call is TRBV15, the J call TRBJ2-5, with 9 bases fitting TRBD2. The V gene's germline CDR1 is LNHNV and CDR2 YYDKDF (reference sequence). Trimming took 1 base from V and 4 from J; bases not matched to a gene: 4. The CDR3 contains 15 residues.

V is TRBV13 and J is TRBJ2-7; 8 bases map to TRBD1. V lost 6 bases and J lost 6; bases outside the gene matches: 4. CDR1 is PRHDT, CDR2 FYEKMQ, per germline (reference sequence). The CDR3 runs to 12 residues. CDR3 amino acids: CASRHTGGEQYF. CDR3 DNA sequence: TGTGCCAGCAGACACACAGGGGGCGAGCAGTACTTC.

The chain couples TRBV6-6 to TRBJ2-1; tentative D call: TRBD1 (5 bases). The germline V and J ends were trimmed by 7 bases and 7 bases, with 14 bases remaining between them. In germline, CDR1 is MNHNY, CDR2 SVGAGI (reference sequence). This CDR3 has 13 amino acids. DNA of the CDR3: TGTGCCAGCATCCTACATGGACAAAATGAGCAGTTCTTC. It codes for CASILHGQNEQFF.

The V gene is TRBV15, the J gene TRBJ2-5; D unclear. Germline lookup yields CDR1 LNHNV and CDR2 YYDKDF (reference sequence). The CDR3 covers 15 residues. Trimming took off 9 bases at V and 5 bases at J, with 22 bases between the two ends. The CDR3 DNA reads as TGTGCCACAGTGAGGACGAAGGCCCTGGGCGAGACCCAGTACTTC. It yields the protein CATVRTKALGETQYF.

This chain links TRBV19 with TRBJ1-5, with TRBD1 matching 7 bases. Germline lookup yields CDR1 LNHDA and CDR2 SQIVND (reference sequence). The CDR3 has 15 residues. The junction had 6 bases not matched to a gene; V was cut back by 3 bases and J by 4 bases. CDR3 DNA sequence: TGTGCCAGTAGTATCCAGGGGGTAGGGAATCAGCCCCAGCATTTT. Amino acids: CASSIQGVGNQPQHF.